The 24 T cell receptor beta chains listed next were all sequenced from one sample in a study of blood T cell repertoires in COVID-19. Sequencing was performed with immunoSEQ multiplex PCR; in TCRdb, only in-frame clones are kept and a portion is missing. This sample has over 150,000 clones, with 65% to 90% found just once. Sequenced material: peripheral blood. These receptors came from a woman in her fifties or sixties with COVID-19, enrolled during active disease.

The rearrangement links TRBV6-5 to TRBJ1-3, with a weak D call TRBD1 (6 bases). The germline V and J ends were trimmed by 0 bases and 7 bases, with 16 bases remaining between them. Germline values: CDR1 MNHEY, CDR2 SVGAGI. The CDR3 is 16 residues long. The CDR3 nucleotides read TGTGCCAGCAGTTACTCCGTTGGGGGCGCGACTAACACCATATATTTT. Translation: CASSYSVGGATNTIYF.

The genes are TRBV7-6 and TRBJ1-1, with 9 bases matching TRBD1. The CDR3 loop spans 14 amino acids. The ends lost 5 bases at V and 3 bases at J; junction bases unmatched: 4. Germline-derived CDR1 and CDR2 are SGHVS and FNYEAQ. The CDR3 protein is CASSLRDRDTEAFF. CDR3 nucleotides: TGTGCCAGCAGCCTCCGGGACAGGGACACTGAAGCTTTCTTT.

The chain links TRBV18 to TRBJ1-4; D is ambiguous. Germline lookup yields CDR1 KGHSH and CDR2 LQKENI. This CDR3 has 15 amino acids. The ends were cut back, 6 bases at V and 3 bases at J, with 14 bases in the middle. The CDR3 region is CASSPTHAANEKLFF. The CDR3 coding sequence is TGTGCCAGCTCGCCAACCCATGCGGCTAATGAAAAACTGTTTTTT.

This clone was counted a single time. This rearrangement joins TRBV12-3 or TRBV12-4 to TRBJ1-1, with D tentatively TRBD1 (5 bases). This CDR3 has 13 amino acids. Trimming removed 6 bases from V and 5 bases from J, with 13 bases in between. The CDR3: CASSIRGRTEAFF. The CDR3 region has the DNA TGTGCCAGCAGCATTCGGGGGAGGACTGAAGCTTTCTTT.

V is TRBV6-5 and J is TRBJ1-2, with unresolved D. Germline assignment: CDR1 MNHEY and CDR2 SVGAGI. This CDR3 comprises 14 residues. V was trimmed by 6 bases and J by 4 bases, leaving 15 bases between them. The CDR3 is CASSSDGIRYGYTF. The DNA of the CDR3 is TGTGCCAGCAGCAGCGACGGAATCCGCTATGGCTACACCTTC.

The CDR3 spells CASSLGSGLAMETQYF. In nucleotides, the CDR3 is TGTGCCAGCAGCTTGGGTTCGGGACTAGCAATGGAGACCCAGTACTTC. This sequence joins TRBV5-4 and TRBJ2-5; TRBD2 aligns across 9 bases. CDR1 and CDR2 from the germline V gene are SGHNT and YYREEE (reference sequence). This CDR3 has 16 amino acids. The junction had 8 bases not matched to a gene; V was cut back by 0 bases and J by 5 bases. Looking up the rest from reference TRBV5-4 and TRBJ2-5 gives the full variable domain: ETGVTQSPTHLIKTRGQQVTLRCSSQSGHNTVSWYQQALGQGPQFIFQYYREEENGRGNFPPRFSGLQFPNYSSELNVNALELDDSALYLCASSLGSGLAMETQYFGPGTRLLVL.

The chain links TRBV5-6 to TRBJ2-1, with a weak D call TRBD2 (7 bases). The CDR3 spans 15 residues. Germline loops: CDR1 SGHDT, CDR2 YYEEEE. Trimming left V 2 bases short and J 7 bases short, with 16 bases between. In DNA, the CDR3 is TGTGCCAGCAGCTTACAAGGGGGGGCCGTGAATGAGCAGTTCTTC. This codes for CASSLQGGAVNEQFF.

This clone was picked up a small number of times. V is TRBV5-4 and J is TRBJ2-1; TRBD2 aligns across 8 bases. From germline, CDR1 is SGHNT and CDR2 YYREEE (reference sequence). This CDR3 region has 16 residues. After removal of 4 bases from V and 5 bases from J, the junction contained 11 bases not matched to a gene. Written as DNA, the CDR3 is TGTGCCAGCAGCGGGCGTAGGACTAGCAGGGACAATGAGCAGTTCTTC. This gives the protein CASSGRRTSRDNEQFF. The whole variable domain, filled in from reference TRBV5-4 and TRBJ2-1, reads ETGVTQSPTHLIKTRGQQVTLRCSSQSGHNTVSWYQQALGQGPQFIFQYYREEENGRGNFPPRFSGLQFPNYSSELNVNALELDDSALYLCASSGRRTSRDNEQFFGPGTRLTVL.

This sequence joins TRBV25-1 and TRBJ1-5; TRBD1 agrees at 12 bases. The CDR3 contains 15 residues. V shed 3 bases, J shed 7 bases, and the junction held 4 bases outside the gene matches. The germline V gene encodes CDR1 MGHDK and CDR2 SYGVNS. For the CDR3, the DNA is TGTGCCAGCAGTGAGGGGGACAGGGGGCACCAGCCCCAGCATTTT. It is translated as CASSEGDRGHQPQHF.

The CDR3 DNA sequence: TGTGCCAGTAGACCGAACAGGGGAGAGGGAGAGACCCAGTACTTC. It yields the protein CASRPNRGEGETQYF. This sequence joins TRBV19 and TRBJ2-5, with 7 bases matching TRBD1. Germline V CDR1 and CDR2: LNHDA, SQIVND (reference sequence). The CDR3 covers 15 residues. The J segment lost 4 bases and the V segment lost 6 bases, leaving 11 bases of the junction unmatched.

The V call is TRBV18, the J call TRBJ1-1; D gene unclear. V shed 2 bases and J shed 7 bases, with 11 bases lying between them. Germline V gene lookup returns CDR1 KGHSH and CDR2 LQKENI. This CDR3 has 13 residues. The CDR3 nucleotides read TGTGCCAGCTCACCAGGGCAGGCGAATGAAGCTTTCTTT. Translation: CASSPGQANEAFF.

The J gene is TRBJ1-5, the V gene TRBV6-6; 9 bases agree with TRBD1. The CDR3 contains 16 residues. The V gene's germline CDR1 is MNHNY and CDR2 SVGAGI (reference sequence). V lost 6 bases and J lost 3; bases outside the gene matches: 9. The CDR3 coding sequence is TGTGCCAGCAGGCAGGACAGGGGCCCACCCAATCAGCCCCAGCATTTT. Protein: CASRQDRGPPNQPQHF.

This clone was counted only a few times. V gene TRBV7-8 combines with J gene TRBJ2-7; D is unresolved. Trimming took 2 bases from V and 3 from J, leaving 11 bases between them. The CDR3 length is 14 residues. Germline V gene data show CDR1 as SGHVS and CDR2 as FQNEAQ. CDR3 in amino acids: CASSLSSWSYEQYF. DNA of the CDR3: TGTGCCAGCAGCTTAAGTAGTTGGAGCTACGAGCAGTACTTC.

The V call is TRBV6-2 or TRBV6-3, the J call TRBJ2-1; TRBD2 matches 8 bases. The CDR3 sequence is 19 residues long. Per germline, CDR1 MNHEY and CDR2 SVGEGT. J gave up 4 bases and V 2 bases, and 16 bases lay outside the gene matches. Here the CDR3 DNA reads TGTGCCAGCAGTTACCACCGGGAGGGCCGTAAATTAAGTTACAATGAGCAGTTCTTC. Translating gives CASSYHREGRKLSYNEQFF.

The V gene is TRBV6-2 or TRBV6-3, the J gene TRBJ1-2; no clear D gene. The CDR3 consists of 13 residues. The ends were cut back, 6 bases at V and 3 bases at J, with 11 bases in the middle. The germline CDR1 and CDR2 sequences are MNHEY and SVGEGT. CDR3 protein: CASSPSTDYGYTF. The CDR3 coding sequence is TGTGCCAGCAGCCCGTCAACAGACTATGGCTACACCTTC.

The chain joins TRBV14 to TRBJ2-1; perhaps TRBD2 as D (6 bases). The germline CDR1 and CDR2 sequences are SGHDN and FVKESK. Trimming left V 3 bases short and J 10 bases short, with 16 bases between. The CDR3 is 14 amino acids. The CDR3 here is CASSHRVSRGEQFF. The CDR3 DNA reads TGTGCCAGCAGCCATCGGGTCTCGCGGGGCGAGCAGTTCTTC.

The chain has TRBV3-1 (or the pseudogene TRBV3-2) and TRBJ1-4; 7 positions match TRBD1. The germline CDR1 and CDR2 sequences are LGHDT and YNNKEL (reference sequence). V lost 4 bases and J lost 5; bases outside the gene matches: 7. The CDR3 extends over 15 amino acids. The CDR3 region has the DNA TGTGCCAGCAGCCTCCAACTGACAGGGAATGAAAAACTGTTTTTT. It translates to CASSLQLTGNEKLFF.

The chain links TRBV28 to TRBJ2-2; 12 positions agree with TRBD2. Trimming at V came to 6 bases and at J to 4 bases, leaving 6 bases not matched to a gene. This CDR3 is 16 amino acids long. Germline V lookup: CDR1 MDHEN, CDR2 SYDVKM. CDR3 DNA: TGTGCCAGCAGCACCACTAGCGGGGGGCGCACCGGGGAGCTGTTTTTT. Its protein product is CASSTTSGGRTGELFF.

This chain joins TRBV3-1 (or the pseudogene TRBV3-2) and TRBJ2-7; 8 bases agree with TRBD2. CDR1 LGHDT and CDR2 YNNKEL come from the germline V gene (reference sequence). This CDR3 is built from 15 residues. Trimming cost V 4 bases and J 3 bases; bases outside gene matches: 8. CDR3 residues: CASSPEWLAGYEQYF. The CDR3 nucleotides read TGTGCCAGCAGCCCCGAGTGGCTAGCGGGCTACGAGCAGTACTTC.

The CDR3 region is CASSARQGLGNQPQHF. CDR3 coding DNA: TGTGCCAGCAGTGCACGACAGGGGCTGGGCAATCAGCCCCAGCATTTT. J is TRBJ1-5 and V is TRBV6-1; 8 nucleotides match TRBD1. CDR3 size: 16 residues. CDR1 and CDR2 from the germline V gene are MNHNS and SASEGT. V lost 4 bases, J lost 2 bases, and 7 bases stayed unmatched.

This chain links TRBV6-5 with TRBJ1-1; D is uncertain. V was shortened by 2 bases and J by 4 bases, with 8 bases between the two germline ends. Germline V gene data show CDR1 as MNHEY and CDR2 as SVGAGI. This CDR3 contains 13 residues. For the CDR3, the DNA is TGTGCCAGCAGTTACGGCGGCCCCACTGAAGCTTTCTTT. Protein product: CASSYGGPTEAFF.

The rearrangement joins TRBV6-2 or TRBV6-3 to TRBJ2-1; TRBD2 agrees at 10 bases. The germline V gene has CDR1 MNHEY and CDR2 SVGEGT. The V segment lost 2 bases and the J segment 6 bases; nucleotides outside the gene matches: 4. CDR3 length: 15 residues. CDR3 residues: CASSYGASGSNEQFF. CDR3 nucleotide sequence: TGTGCCAGCAGTTACGGTGCTAGCGGGAGCAATGAGCAGTTCTTC.

This clone was seen only once. The chain has TRBV2 and TRBJ2-3, with D possibly matching TRBD1 (5 bases). The CDR3 loop spans 14 amino acids. V lost 11 bases to trimming and J lost 1 base, with 16 bases between them. Germline loops: CDR1 SNHLY, CDR2 FYNNEI. Written as DNA, the CDR3 is TGTGCCTCCTTGGCAGGGTATGGCACAGATACGCAGTATTTT. This encodes CASLAGYGTDTQYF.

This chain links TRBV7-8 with TRBJ2-7, with TRBD2 identical over 10 bases. The CDR3 length is 16 residues. Germline V CDR1 and CDR2: SGHVS, FQNEAQ. The ends lost 2 bases at V and 3 bases at J; junction bases unmatched: 7. CDR3 DNA sequence: TGTGCCAGCAGCTTACCTGAGACTAGCGGGTTCTACGAGCAGTACTTC. This encodes CASSLPETSGFYEQYF.